Listed below are T cell receptor beta chains from one sample, sequenced in a study of cytomegalovirus exposure and HLA in healthy donors. Some clones are missing from TCRdb's copy, which holds only in-frame ones; the method was immunoSEQ multiplex PCR. The table includes about 98,000 clones, around 68% detected once. The specimen was PBMCs. The receptors were sampled from a female donor in good health and CMV-seronegative. Both conserved end residues are part of each CDR3. Fields, in order: clone size, D gene, V gene, J gene, CDR3 DNA, CDR3 protein. The D gene is left open where the match is weak. Not all rows give a size; the values are once, few, many and, for expanded clones, a class.

few	TRBD2	TRBV6-4	TRBJ2-2	TGTGCCAGCAGGCTAACTAGCGTGGCCGGGGAGCTGTTTTTT	CASRLTSVAGELFF
-	TRBD2	TRBV6-5	TRBJ2-1	TGTGCCAGCAAGGAGGCGACTAGCGGCAAGGGCGAGCAGTTCTTC	CASKEATSGKGEQFF
-	TRBD1	TRBV5-8	TRBJ1-2	TGTGCCAGCAGCTTGGCTTCGACAGGGGTGAACTATGGCTACACCTTC	CASSLASTGVNYGYTF
-	-	TRBV5-1	TRBJ1-2	TGCGCCAGCAGCTTTCAGGTCTATGGCTACACCTTC	CASSFQVYGYTF
-	TRBD2	TRBV6-5	TRBJ2-7	TGTGCCAGCAGTTACTCTAGGCTAGCGGGATCGTACGAGCAGTACTTC	CASSYSRLAGSYEQYF
-	-	TRBV19	TRBJ1-1	TGTGCCAGTGGCAGGGTGATTGAGAACCCTGAAGCTTTCTTT	CASGRVIENPEAFF
-	TRBD2	TRBV5-1	TRBJ2-7	TGCGCCAGCAGCCCCTCGGCGGGGGATACCTACGAGCAGTACTTC	CASSPSAGDTYEQYF
few	TRBD2	TRBV7-8	TRBJ2-3	TGTGCCAGCAACCCGAGGGAGGGTAGCGGGAGAGGTACAGATACGCAGTATTTT	CASNPREGSGRGTDTQYF
-	-	TRBV4-1	TRBJ2-2	TGCGCCAGCAGCCAAGGATTAGCGTCCCGCACCGGGGAGCTGTTTTTT	CASSQGLASRTGELFF
-	TRBD1	TRBV2	TRBJ1-5	TGTGCCAGCAGTGGACAGGGCCAACATCAGCCCCAGCATTTT	CASSGQGQHQPQHF
-	TRBD2	TRBV30	TRBJ2-1	TGTGCCTGGAGAGCCCCGGGGACTAGCGGGATCAATGAGCAGTTCTTC	CAWRAPGTSGINEQFF
-	TRBD1	TRBV7-9	TRBJ1-5	TGTGCCAGCAGCTTAGGGACAGGGTCAAATCAGCCCCAGCATTTT	CASSLGTGSNQPQHF
few	-	TRBV7-9	TRBJ2-5	TGTGCCAGCAGCTTAGCGGGCAGTGAGACCCAGTACTTC	CASSLAGSETQYF
-	-	TRBV27	TRBJ2-3	TGTGCCAGCAGTTTAACGGGGGAAGGAACGCAGTATTTT	CASSLTGEGTQYF
-	TRBD2	TRBV5-1	TRBJ2-3	TGCGCCAGCAGCCTCGCTGGTAGCGGGAGAGGGTTCGGCACAGATACGCAGTATTTT	CASSLAGSGRGFGTDTQYF
-	-	TRBV25-1	TRBJ2-3	TGTGCCAGCAGTAGTAGGGGGAGGGCCGAAGATACGCAGTATTTT	CASSSRGRAEDTQYF
-	TRBD1	TRBV5-4	TRBJ2-3	TGTGCCAGCAGCTCCTCCGGGACAGTGGATACGCAGTATTTT	CASSSSGTVDTQYF
-	-	TRBV7-9	TRBJ2-7	TGTGCCAGCAGCACAGAGGGACAAACCTACGAGCAGTACTTC	CASSTEGQTYEQYF
-	TRBD2	TRBV9	TRBJ2-1	TGTGCCAGCAGCGTCACTAGCGGGAGGAACAATGAGCAGTTCTTC	CASSVTSGRNNEQFF
-	-	TRBV2	TRBJ2-2	TGTGCCAGCAGTTTCGTCACCGGGGAGCTGTTTTTT	CASSFVTGELFF